The 9 T cell receptor beta chains presented below share a single source sample, sequenced in a study of T cell repertoires in cytomegalovirus infection. TCRdb re-derived calls from the reads in MiXCR, one entry per CDR3 protein. The sample lists nearly 550,000 distinct CDR3 sequences; approximately 15% were seen once. Sequencing was done on a sample of CD8+ T cells from PBMCs. These receptor sequences come from a human donor in good health (CMV status not recorded). Some clones in this sample may be carry-over from other donors' samples.

V and J are TRBV20-1 and TRBJ2-2; D remains ambiguous. The CDR3 loop spans 15 amino acids. V was shortened by 2 bases and J by 0 bases, with 10 bases between the two germline ends. Germline CDR1 is DFQATT and CDR2 is SNEGSKA (reference sequence). The CDR3 region has the DNA TGCAGTGCTAGATGGGCGGATACGAACACCGGGGAGCTGTTTTTT. Translation gives CSARWADTNTGELFF.

This clonotype was found many times. The chain is built from TRBV6-5 and TRBJ2-1, with TRBD2 as a possible D gene (5 bases). The CDR3 length is 15 residues. Germline V lookup: CDR1 MNHEY, CDR2 SVGAGI. Deletions cut 5 bases from V and 2 bases from J, with 13 bases between. CDR3 region: CASSPEERAYNEQFF. Written as DNA, the CDR3 is TGTGCCAGCAGTCCCGAGGAGAGGGCCTACAATGAGCAGTTCTTC.

J is TRBJ1-6 and V is TRBV7-9, with D tentatively TRBD1 (5 bases). CDR1 and CDR2 (germline): SEHNR, FQNEAQ (reference sequence). The CDR3 consists of 14 residues. V dropped 4 bases and J dropped 11 bases, with 15 bases sitting between them. The CDR3 here is CASSSGPGGAPLHF. As DNA, the CDR3 is TGTGCCAGCAGCTCCGGCCCCGGAGGGGCACCCCTCCACTTT.

This clonotype was counted at least ten times. In DNA, the CDR3 is TGCGCCAGCAGCCAAGATAGACTAGCGGGGTTCTATGAGCAGTTCTTC. It specifies CASSQDRLAGFYEQFF. The V and J genes are TRBV4-1 and TRBJ2-1, with TRBD2 matching 11 bases. This CDR3 is 16 amino acids long. V gave up 0 bases and J gave up 8 bases; unmatched junction bases: 6. CDR1 MGHRA and CDR2 YSYEKL come from the germline V gene.

This clonotype was recorded at least ten times. This sequence joins TRBV7-2 and TRBJ2-7; 9 nucleotides align to TRBD2. The germline V gene has CDR1 SGHTA and CDR2 FQGNSA. Trimming at V came to 5 bases and at J to 3 bases, leaving 2 bases not matched to a gene. The CDR3 covers 13 residues. CDR3 nucleotide sequence: TGTGCCAGCAGCGAGACTAGCGGCTACGAGCAGTACTTC. It codes for CASSETSGYEQYF.

This clonotype was picked up a small number of times. This sequence joins TRBV19 and TRBJ2-1, with TRBD2 identical over 8 bases. With 8 bases clipped from V and 2 bases from J, the junction kept 2 bases outside the gene matches. The CDR3 sequence is 13 residues long. Germline V gene lookup returns CDR1 LNHDA and CDR2 SQIVND (reference sequence). CDR3 sequence (DNA): TGTGCCAGTCGTAGCGGGACCTACAATGAGCAGTTCTTC. Protein sequence: CASRSGTYNEQFF.

Regarding this clonotype: It may be a read error: a sequence one base away is much more abundant. The chain uses TRBV2 and TRBJ1-1; D not certain. The CDR3 extends over 12 amino acids. Germline V gene lookup returns CDR1 SNHLY and CDR2 FYNNEI. The V end was cut by 6 bases, the J end by 1 base, with 6 bases between. Written as DNA, the CDR3 is TGTGCCAGCAGACAAACGAACACTGAAGCTTTCTTT. This gives the protein CASRQTNTEAFF.

In its sample, this clonotype was seen many times. CDR3: CASSYDRGPTNEKLFF. CDR3 in DNA: TGTGCCAGCAGTTACGACAGGGGGCCAACTAATGAAAAACTGTTTTTT. The chain has TRBV6-5 and TRBJ1-4; 10 bases line up with TRBD1. Germline CDR1 MNHEY, CDR2 SVGAGI. The V segment lost 2 bases and the J segment 0 bases; nucleotides outside the gene matches: 0. The CDR3 is 16 amino acids.

The table lists this clonotype with a few counts. The rearrangement joins TRBV15 to TRBJ2-4, with no clear D. Looked up from germline, CDR1 is LNHNV and CDR2 is YYDKDF (reference sequence). This CDR3 has 13 residues. V shed 1 base and J shed 5 bases, with 6 bases lying between them. DNA of the CDR3: TGTGCCACCAGCAGAGTAGCAGAAAACATTCAGTACTTC. Translation gives CATSRVAENIQYF.